The next 14 T cell receptor beta chains were all read from a single sample in a study of brain T cells in children with intractable seizures. Time point in this sample: blood from clinic visit 5 months post-surgery; TSC patient then seizure free. Method: immunoSEQ multiplex PCR; TCRdb's copy keeps in-frame clones and lacks some. The data contain hundreds of thousands of clones, roughly 92% of them singletons. Sequenced here: peripheral blood, sampled approximately 5 months after surgery. The receptors shown here come from a boy younger than two with tuberous sclerosis and intractable seizures.

CDR3 DNA: TGTGCCAGCAGTGTAGAGGGGGTCGAGCAGTACTTC. As protein: CASSVEGVEQYF. The chain recombines TRBV2 with TRBJ2-7; perhaps TRBD1 as D (6 bases). Germline CDR1 and CDR2: SNHLY and FYNNEI. The CDR3 has 12 amino acids. V was pared by 4 bases and J by 6 bases, with 10 bases between. Full variable domain (outside the CDR3, taken from reference TRBV2 and TRBJ2-7): EPEVTQTPSHQVTQMGQEVILRCVPISNHLYFYWYRQILGQKVEFLVSFYNNEISEKSEIFDDQFSVERPDGSNFTLKIRSTKLEDSAMYFCASSVEGVEQYFGPGTRLTVT.

This chain uses TRBV11-2 with TRBJ2-1; D possibly corresponds to TRBD1 (6 bases). The germline gives CDR1 SGHAT, CDR2 FQNNGV. The CDR3 runs to 15 residues. Trimming cost V 5 bases and J 8 bases, with 19 bases left between them. The CDR3 bases are TGTGCCAGCAGCCCCTCTGGGGGCTTGTTTTATGAGCAGTTCTTC. Protein product: CASSPSGGLFYEQFF. The variable domain in full, with the rest retrieved from reference TRBV11-2 and TRBJ2-1, is EAGVAQSPRYKIIEKRQSVAFWCNPISGHATLYWYQQILGQGPKLLIQFQNNGVVDDSQLPKDRFSAERLKGVDSTLKIQPAKLEDSAVYLCASSPSGGLFYEQFFGPGTRLTVL.

This chain joins TRBV7-8 and TRBJ1-2; 9 positions match TRBD1. The germline CDR1 and CDR2 sequences are SGHVS and FQNEAQ. The V segment lost 1 base and the J segment 4 bases; nucleotides outside the gene matches: 4. This CDR3 contains 15 residues. The CDR3 DNA reads TGTGCCAGCAGCTTAGGCGGGACAGGGCTCTATGGCTACACCTTC. Its protein product is CASSLGGTGLYGYTF.

V usage is TRBV28 and J usage is TRBJ2-7; tentative D call: TRBD1 (5 bases). With 6 bases removed from V and 3 bases from J, the gap between germline ends came to 21 bases. Germline loops: CDR1 MDHEN, CDR2 SYDVKM. The CDR3 is 16 amino acids. CDR3 residues: CASSDPFGDSLYEQYF. Written as DNA, the CDR3 is TGTGCCAGCAGCGATCCCTTCGGAGACAGCCTCTACGAGCAGTACTTC.

The gene calls are TRBV5-5 and TRBJ1-1; D uncertain. The CDR3 is made up of 13 amino acids. The V end was cut by 3 bases, the J end by 3 bases, with 9 bases between. Germline CDR1 SGHKS, CDR2 YYEKEE (reference sequence). The CDR3 DNA follows: TGTGCCAGCAGCTCTTACTGGGACACTGAAGCTTTCTTT. As protein: CASSSYWDTEAFF.

The gene calls are TRBV10-1 and TRBJ1-2; 8 nucleotides match TRBD1. The CDR3 extends over 14 amino acids. Trimming took 4 bases from V and 4 from J; bases not matched to a gene: 5. Germline V CDR1 and CDR2: WNHNN, SYGVQD (reference sequence). The CDR3 spells CASSAGTGSYGYTF. The DNA of the CDR3 is TGCGCCAGCAGTGCGGGGACAGGCTCCTATGGCTACACCTTC.

In this sample, this clone turned up once. The chain employs TRBV27 and TRBJ2-2, with 12 bases identical to TRBD2. After removal of 5 bases from V and 0 bases from J, the junction contained 16 bases not matched to a gene. CDR3 length: 21 residues. Germline lookup yields CDR1 MNHEY and CDR2 SMNVEV (reference sequence). In DNA, the CDR3 is TGTGCCAGCAGTCCGCGACCAAGGACTAGCGGGGCTAAATCGAACACCGGGGAGCTGTTTTTT. Encoded protein: CASSPRPRTSGAKSNTGELFF.

The genes are TRBV10-3 and TRBJ2-1, with 10 bases matching TRBD2. V trimming: 0 bases; J trimming: 3 bases; junction bases outside the gene matches: 14. This CDR3 region has 20 residues. CDR1 and CDR2 (germline): ENHRY, SYGVKD. CDR3 protein: CAISESEAGGPFLHYNEQFF. DNA for the CDR3: TGTGCCATCAGTGAGTCGGAAGCGGGGGGGCCTTTTCTCCACTACAATGAGCAGTTCTTC.

A single count supports this clone. This chain uses TRBV6-2 or TRBV6-3 with TRBJ1-5, with 9 bases matching TRBD1. J was trimmed by 10 bases and V by 4 bases; bases with no gene match: 8. CDR3 size: 14 residues. Germline V gene data show CDR1 as MNHEY and CDR2 as SVGEGT. CDR3 DNA: TGTGCCAGCAGTTCACAGGGGGCGCGGGAACCCCAGCATTTT. Translated, it gives CASSSQGAREPQHF.

This chain connects TRBV28 to TRBJ1-5, with a possible D match to TRBD1 (6 bases). The CDR3 runs to 15 residues. Trimming pared 5 bases from V and 7 bases from J, leaving 18 bases between. Germline values: CDR1 MDHEN, CDR2 SYDVKM. CDR3 DNA sequence: TGTGCCAGCAGTCGTCTAAAAGGGGGAGGGCAGCCCCAGCATTTT. Translating it yields CASSRLKGGGQPQHF.

The rearrangement links TRBV30 to TRBJ1-4, with 7 bases identical to TRBD1. Germline lookup yields CDR1 GTSNPN and CDR2 SVGIG (reference sequence). This CDR3 contains 15 residues. The V segment lost 1 base and the J segment 3 bases; nucleotides outside the gene matches: 5. CDR3 DNA: TGTGCCTGGAGTGCAAGGACAGGAGCTAATGAAAAACTGTTTTTT. Translating it yields CAWSARTGANEKLFF.

The CDR3, as DNA: TGTGCCAGCAGCCCTGAGAGGTTGGGGAACACCGGGGAGCTGTTTTTT. It yields the protein CASSPERLGNTGELFF. The chain uses TRBV27 and TRBJ2-2; D is unclear. The CDR3 is 16 amino acids. V was shortened by 6 bases and J by 1 base, with 15 bases between the two germline ends. The germline gives CDR1 MNHEY, CDR2 SMNVEV (reference sequence).

Points on this clone: Other DNA sequences in the sample encode the same CDR3. V gene TRBV4-1 combines with J gene TRBJ2-7; 7 bases match TRBD1. This CDR3 comprises 13 residues. Germline V CDR1 and CDR2: MGHRA, YSYEKL. The V and J ends lost 0 bases and 4 bases, in that order; junction bases with no gene match: 0. The CDR3 coding sequence is TGCGCCAGCAGCCAAGACAGGGGGTACGAGCAGTACTTC. It specifies CASSQDRGYEQYF.

The rearrangement joins TRBV6-2 or TRBV6-3 to TRBJ2-7, with D hard to call. Germline CDR1 reads MNHEY; CDR2 reads SVGEGT. This CDR3 region has 14 residues. The V gene lost 2 bases and the J gene lost 0 bases, with 8 bases spanning the gap. Here the CDR3 reads CASSYNSPSYEQYF. Written as DNA, the CDR3 is TGTGCCAGCAGTTACAATTCGCCCTCCTACGAGCAGTACTTC.